This entry lists 2 T cell receptor beta chains sequenced from one sample in a study of T cells in localized non-small cell lung cancer. Assay used: immunoSEQ multiplex PCR; TCRdb lists only in-frame clones, some missing. This sample yields approximately 47,000 clones, of which roughly 86% are seen a single time; 2% to 2.5% belongs to the top ten. The sample was PBMCs, taken before any cancer treatment. All receptors come from a man aged 35-75 years with stage II lung adenocarcinoma.

The V and J genes are TRBV20-1 and TRBJ2-3; TRBD2 might be the D (6 bases). Germline CDR1 and CDR2: DFQATT and SNEGSKA (reference sequence). CDR3 size: 11 residues. The germline V and J ends were trimmed by 0 bases and 13 bases, with 11 bases remaining between them. For the CDR3, the DNA is TGCAGTGCTAGAGATAACCCGGGAGAGTATTTT. Residues: CSARDNPGEYF.

J is TRBJ1-1 and V is TRBV7-6; 7 bases line up with TRBD1. Losses at the gene ends were 4 bases for V and 8 bases for J; bases not matched to a gene: 4. Per germline, CDR1 SGHVS and CDR2 FNYEAQ. CDR3 size: 12 residues. The CDR3 DNA follows: TGTGCCAGCAGCTCACCGGGACAGGAAGCTTTCTTT. Its protein is CASSSPGQEAFF.